This T cell receptor (beta chain) was found in a study of shared clonotypes between healthy human individuals. The study's findings and limits: Among donors, clonotype sharing was expected to be affected by sequencing depth.

The CDR3 runs to 16 residues. Per the germline V gene, CDR1 is SGDLS and CDR2 is YYNGEE. V was pared by 4 bases and J by 0 bases, with 5 bases of the junction left unmatched. The assay was immunoSEQ multiplex PCR, and TCRdb's table has in-frame clones only and misses some. Altogether about 870,000 clones are present, 90% to 95% being singletons, with the ten largest covering less than 25%. The naive CD8 population came from CD45RO-negative cells selected for CCR7, without terminally differentiated effector memory CD45RA+ cells. About this clone: The antigen is undetermined. Distinct nucleotide sequences in the sample also encode this CDR3.

The clonotype originates from a man aged 30 to 39 in good health. The chain couples TRBV9 to TRBJ2-3, with 10 bases that match TRBD2. Sequencing input: naive CD8+ T cells sorted from blood. The CDR3 spells CASSPPTSGSTDTQYF. Written as DNA, the CDR3 is TGTGCCAGCAGCCCTCCGACTAGCGGGAGCACAGATACGCAGTATTTT.